This TCR beta chain was identified in a study of cytomegalovirus exposure and HLA in healthy donors. PCR primers comprised 60 Vbeta and 13 Jbeta primers. Method: immunoSEQ multiplex PCR; TCRdb's copy keeps in-frame clones and lacks some. This table has fewer than 130,000 clones, 74% appearing once. Study-wide results and caveats: It was shown in a later analysis that HLA-associated TCR beta chains were more clonally expanded than other, equally common chains. Roughly even sequencing depth across donors was the assumption behind the presence/absence analyses.

The CDR3 is 16 amino acids. The V gene end was trimmed by 0 bases and the J gene end by 3 bases; junction bases not matched to a gene: 4. Germline CDR1 and CDR2: SGDLS and YYNGEE. This clone was recorded only once. The antigen is unknown. This chain connects TRBV9 to TRBJ2-3, with 10 positions matching TRBD2. This receptor was obtained from a man aged 45-65 years in good health and CMV-seropositive. Sequencing input: PBMCs. The CDR3 loop reads CASSVDSGRATDTQYF. The CDR3 DNA is TGTGCCAGCAGCGTAGACAGCGGGAGGGCTACAGATACGCAGTATTTT. The variable domain in full, completed from reference TRBV9 and TRBJ2-3, reads DSGVTQTPKHLITATGQRVTLRCSPRSGDLSVYWYQQSLDQGLQFLIQYYNGEERAKGNILERFSAQQFPDLHSELNLSSLELGDSALYFCASSVDSGRATDTQYFGPGTRLTVL.